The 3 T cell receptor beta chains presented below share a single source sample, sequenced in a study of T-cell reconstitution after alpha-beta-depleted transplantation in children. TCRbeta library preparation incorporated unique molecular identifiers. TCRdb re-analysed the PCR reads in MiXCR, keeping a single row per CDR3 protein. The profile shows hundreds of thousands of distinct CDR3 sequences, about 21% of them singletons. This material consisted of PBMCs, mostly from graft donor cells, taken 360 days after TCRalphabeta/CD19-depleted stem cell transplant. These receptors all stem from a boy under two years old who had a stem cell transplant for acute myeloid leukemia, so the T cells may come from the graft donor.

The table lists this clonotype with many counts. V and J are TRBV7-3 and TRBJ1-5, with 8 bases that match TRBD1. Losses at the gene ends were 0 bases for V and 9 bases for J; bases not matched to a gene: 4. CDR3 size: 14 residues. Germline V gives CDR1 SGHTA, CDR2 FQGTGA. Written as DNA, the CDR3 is TGTGCCAGCAGCTTAACACCAGACAGGGGGCCCCAGCATTTT. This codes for CASSLTPDRGPQHF. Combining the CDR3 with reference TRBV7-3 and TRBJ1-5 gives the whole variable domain GAGVSQTPSNKVTEKGKYVELRCDPISGHTALYWYRQSLGQGPEFLIYFQGTGAADDSGLPNDRFFAVRPEGSVSTLKIQRTERGDSAVYLCASSLTPDRGPQHFGDGTRLSIL.

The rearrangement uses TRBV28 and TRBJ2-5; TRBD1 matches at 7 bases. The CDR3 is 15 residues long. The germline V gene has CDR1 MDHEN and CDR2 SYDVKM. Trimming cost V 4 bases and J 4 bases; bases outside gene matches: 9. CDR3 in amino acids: CASSYSGTALETQYF. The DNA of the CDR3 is TGTGCCAGCAGTTATTCAGGGACAGCCCTAGAGACCCAGTACTTC.

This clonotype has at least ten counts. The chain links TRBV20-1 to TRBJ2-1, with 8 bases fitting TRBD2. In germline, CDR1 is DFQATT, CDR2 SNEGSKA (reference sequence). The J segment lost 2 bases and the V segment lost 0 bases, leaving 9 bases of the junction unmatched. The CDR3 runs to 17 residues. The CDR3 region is CSARDGAGATTYNEQFF. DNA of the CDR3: TGCAGTGCTAGAGATGGAGCGGGGGCGACAACCTACAATGAGCAGTTCTTC.